The present T cell receptor beta chain was sequenced within a study of spatial heterogeneity in lung cancer (dated by TCRdb to about 2019). For the wider study: Beta-chain transcripts were consistently detected in greater numbers than alpha-chain transcripts, which likely reflects a higher abundance of beta-chain transcripts. In the raw uncorrected reads, each unique combination of TCR and UMI appeared on average more than ten times. In non-small cell lung cancer, the study made a quantitative comparison of TCR alpha and beta repertoires among multiple tumor regions, matched nontumor lung and blood. Nonsynonymous mutation counts, determined by whole-exome sequencing of tumor tissue, were related to TCR repertoire features. TCR transcript counts in tumor regions correlated strongly with a T cell transcriptional module score from matched bulk RNA-seq. Both alpha and beta chains were TCR-sequenced in samples taken at surgery, namely 220 tumor regions, under 80 matched nontumor lung samples and around 53 PBMC samples.

Library preparation used 5' RACE. Sequencing was carried out with a NextSeq 500. In the TCR library protocol, a unique molecular identifier was attached to each TCR cDNA molecule so that PCR and sequencing errors could be corrected. On the authors' methods: TCR identification, UMI-based error correction and CDR3 extraction were performed with Decombinator tools. Expanded TCRs were defined as those above a frequency of 2 per 1,000, corresponding to the top 1% of the tumor frequency distribution. Expanded tumor TCRs were classed as regional if statistically deemed absent (corrected P<0.05) from at least one tumor region, otherwise ubiquitous. Renyi diversity was computed with the R vegan package after each repertoire had been subsampled 100 times to 5,000 TCRs. CDR3 similarity networks were built from amino acid triplet string-kernel similarity, with CDR3s being connected when pairwise similarity was above 0.82. Using fastp trimming at Q25 and MiXCR clonotype assembly, TCRdb reanalyzed the public sequencing data and kept in-frame beta chains. All rows with the same CDR3 protein become a single entry with the most common DNA and genes. For this entry, the V and J calls and clone size follow TCRdb and not the study's own pipeline. The sample table lists 13,000 or so distinct CDR3 sequences, approximately 4.8% of them with a count of one. Roughly a quarter of the sample rests with the top ten.

General conclusions and limits of the study: Estimated TCR-seq coverage of tumor T cells was only around 7% for alpha chains and about 14% for beta chains. The tumor nonsynonymous mutation count correlated with the number of expanded intratumoral alpha and beta TCRs. Counts of ubiquitous and regional expanded TCRs correlated with counts of ubiquitous and regional nonsynonymous mutations, respectively. Additional single-cell paired TCR alpha and beta sequencing was considered necessary to confirm, at a functional level, the hypothesis that regional TCRs recognize regional mutations.

Note on this clonotype: Its antigen has not been determined. The input lacks base qualities; no much larger clone sits a single base away. Being off target in a library aimed at alpha chains, this beta chain has a size of little meaning.

What the time point label conveys for this sample: sample taken at primary tumor resection. Donors were over 60 patients with early-stage, untreated non-small cell lung cancer from the lung TRACERx cohort. Without any cell sorting, TCR sequencing was performed on whole RNA extracted either from tumor and nontumor lung tissue or from cryopreserved PBMC samples. A patient was chosen for TCR sequencing only when enough RNA was available from at least two tumor regions. Before selection, tumor and adjacent nontumor lung specimens were reviewed by a lung pathologist. The source material was lung tumor tissue, sampled at surgery. This clonotype was obtained from a male donor with early-stage non-small cell lung cancer.

The sequenced DNA is TGCGCCAGCAGCCAAGCCCTTAGCGCAGGTCGTCTGGAGACCCAGTACTTC. It translates to CASSQALSAGRLETQYF. This sequence uses TRBV4-3 and TRBJ2-5, with a weak D call of TRBD2 (5 bases match). The CDR3 runs 17 amino acids, cysteine and phenylalanine included. The CDR3 DNA has 51 bases and is translated from base 1. Trimming costs V 1 base and J 5 bases, and their ends lie 20 bases apart. CDR1 and CDR2 were assigned from the germline V gene as LGHNA and YSLEER.